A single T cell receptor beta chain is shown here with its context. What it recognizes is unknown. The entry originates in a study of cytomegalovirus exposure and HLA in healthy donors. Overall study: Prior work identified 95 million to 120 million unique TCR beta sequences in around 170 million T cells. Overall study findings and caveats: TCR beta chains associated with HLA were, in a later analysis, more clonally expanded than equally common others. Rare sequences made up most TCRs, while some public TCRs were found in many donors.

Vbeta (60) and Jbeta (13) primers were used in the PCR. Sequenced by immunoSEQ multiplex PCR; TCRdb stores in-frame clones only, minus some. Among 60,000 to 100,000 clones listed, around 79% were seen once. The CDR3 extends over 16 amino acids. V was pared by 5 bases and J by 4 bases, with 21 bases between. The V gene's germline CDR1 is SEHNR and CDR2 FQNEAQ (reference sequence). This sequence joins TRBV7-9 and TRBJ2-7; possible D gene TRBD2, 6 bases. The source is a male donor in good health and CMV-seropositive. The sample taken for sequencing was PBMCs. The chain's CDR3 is CASSPPMEGPKYEQYF. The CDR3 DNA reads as TGTGCCAGCAGCCCGCCTATGGAGGGTCCAAAGTACGAGCAGTACTTC.